What follows are 9 T cell receptor beta chains derived from one specimen sequenced in a study of cytomegalovirus exposure and HLA in healthy donors. Primers: 60 Vbeta forward and 13 Jbeta reverse. The method was immunoSEQ multiplex PCR; TCRdb's version includes in-frame clones alone and lacks a portion of them. Counted here are fewer than 120,000 clones, approximately 80% occurring once; the ten biggest clones make up about 6.6%. The sequencing sample was made of PBMCs. Receptor source: a man aged 25 to 45 in good health and CMV-seropositive.

The V call is TRBV19, the J call TRBJ2-7, with 10 bases aligning to TRBD1. The CDR3 sequence is 15 residues long. The V and J ends lost 5 bases and 2 bases, in that order; junction bases with no gene match: 6. The germline CDR1 and CDR2 sequences are LNHDA and SQIVND (reference sequence). The CDR3 is CASSSGTGVTYEQYF. For the CDR3, the DNA is TGTGCCAGTAGTTCGGGGACAGGGGTCACCTACGAGCAGTACTTC. The full variable domain, rest sourced from reference TRBV19 and TRBJ2-7, is DGGITQSPKYLFRKEGQNVTLSCEQNLNHDAMYWYRQDPGQGLRLIYYSQIVNDFQKGDIAEGYSVSREKKESFPLTVTSAQKNPTAFYLCASSSGTGVTYEQYFGPGTRLTVT.

The rearrangement joins TRBV9 to TRBJ2-5, with D possibly TRBD2 on 5 matching bases. Per germline, CDR1 SGDLS and CDR2 YYNGEE. V lost 4 bases and J lost 7, with 14 bases in between. CDR3 length: 13 residues. This chain's CDR3 is CASSPTPRGTQYF. The DNA for the CDR3 is TGTGCCAGCAGCCCCACCCCCCGGGGGACCCAGTACTTC.

This chain links TRBV13 with TRBJ2-4, with D possibly being TRBD1 (6 bases). The V end was cut by 0 bases, the J end by 0 bases, with 9 bases between. Germline CDR1 PRHDT, CDR2 FYEKMQ (reference sequence). This CDR3 has 16 residues. This CDR3 reads CASSLGGTIAKNIQYF. The DNA of the CDR3 is TGTGCCAGCAGCTTAGGTGGGACAATAGCCAAAAACATTCAGTACTTC. Drawing the rest from reference TRBV13 and TRBJ2-4, the complete variable domain is AAGVIQSPRHLIKEKRETATLKCYPIPRHDTVYWYQQGPGQDPQFLISFYEKMQSDKGSIPDRFSAQQFSDYHSELNMSSLELGDSALYFCASSLGGTIAKNIQYFGAGTRLSVL.

The rearrangement joins TRBV10-3 to TRBJ2-3; TRBD1 matches 9 bases. The CDR3 contains 17 residues. V was clipped by 0 bases and J by 4 bases; unmatched bases: 8. CDR1 is ENHRY and CDR2 is SYGVKD in the germline V gene. This CDR3 reads CAISESNRGRLADTQYF. The CDR3 DNA follows: TGTGCCATCAGTGAGTCGAACAGGGGGCGTCTGGCAGATACGCAGTATTTT.

The chain recombines TRBV6-1 with TRBJ2-1, with 7 bases lining up with TRBD1. This CDR3 has 13 amino acids. V trimming: 10 bases; J trimming: 1 base; junction bases outside the gene matches: 4. Germline assignment: CDR1 MNHNS and CDR2 SASEGT. As DNA, the CDR3 is TGTGCCACCGCGGACAGGTCCTACAATGAGCAGTTCTTC. Encoded protein: CATADRSYNEQFF.

In DNA, the CDR3 is TGTGCCAGCAGCCTTGCCCAGGGCCGGAACATTCAGTACTTC. Protein sequence: CASSLAQGRNIQYF. The chain uses TRBV7-8 and TRBJ2-4, with a possible D match to TRBD1 (5 bases). Germline loops: CDR1 SGHVS, CDR2 FQNEAQ. The CDR3 has 14 residues. The V end was cut by 5 bases, the J end by 7 bases, with 15 bases between. The variable domain in full, completed from reference TRBV7-8 and TRBJ2-4, reads GAGVSQSPRYKVAKRGQDVALRCDPISGHVSLFWYQQALGQGPEFLTYFQNEAQLDKSGLPSDRFFAERPEGSVSTLKIQRTQQEDSAVYLCASSLAQGRNIQYFGAGTRLSVL.

V is TRBV7-9 and J is TRBJ2-7; TRBD1 matches 11 bases. V lost 7 bases, J lost 7 bases, and 12 bases stayed unmatched. The CDR3 has 15 amino acids. CDR1 and CDR2 (germline): SEHNR, FQNEAQ (reference sequence). The CDR3 region is CASIPPGQGVGEQYF. The CDR3 nucleotides are TGTGCCAGCATCCCTCCGGGACAGGGGGTGGGGGAGCAGTACTTC. Combining the CDR3 with reference TRBV7-9 and TRBJ2-7 gives the whole variable domain DTGVSQNPRHKITKRGQNVTFRCDPISEHNRLYWYRQTLGQGPEFLTYFQNEAQLEKSRLLSDRFSAERPKGSFSTLEIQRTEQGDSAMYLCASIPPGQGVGEQYFGPGTRLTVT.

V usage is TRBV25-1 and J usage is TRBJ2-2; D possibly corresponds to TRBD1 (6 bases). Germline V CDR1 and CDR2: MGHDK, SYGVNS. This CDR3 is built from 13 residues. The V and J ends lost 7 bases and 7 bases respectively, with 13 bases between them. The CDR3 sequence: CASISRGNGELFF. The CDR3, as DNA: TGTGCCAGCATTTCAAGGGGGAACGGGGAGCTGTTTTTT.

V gene TRBV7-9 combines with J gene TRBJ2-7; D possibly corresponds to TRBD1 (6 bases). The CDR3 spans 14 residues. CDR1 and CDR2 (germline): SEHNR, FQNEAQ (reference sequence). V was clipped by 1 base and J by 3 bases, with 10 bases between them. This CDR3 is CASSLVDRSYEQYF. The CDR3 DNA reads TGTGCCAGCAGCTTAGTCGACAGGAGCTACGAGCAGTACTTC.